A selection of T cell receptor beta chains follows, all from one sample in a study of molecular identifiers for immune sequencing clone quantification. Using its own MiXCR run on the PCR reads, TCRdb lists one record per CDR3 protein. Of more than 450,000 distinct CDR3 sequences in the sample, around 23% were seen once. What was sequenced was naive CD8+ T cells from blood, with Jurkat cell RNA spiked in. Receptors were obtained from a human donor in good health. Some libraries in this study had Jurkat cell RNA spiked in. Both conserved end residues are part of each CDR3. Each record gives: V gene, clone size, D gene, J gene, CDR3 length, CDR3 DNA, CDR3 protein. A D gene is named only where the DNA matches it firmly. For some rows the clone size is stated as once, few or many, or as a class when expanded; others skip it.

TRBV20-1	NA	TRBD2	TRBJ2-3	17	TGCAGTGCTTTACCTAGCGGACGTACCCAAAACACAGATACGCAGTATTTT	CSALPSGRTQNTDTQYF
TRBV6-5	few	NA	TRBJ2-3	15	TGTGCCAGCAGTTACGGGAACAGGGACACAGATACGCAGTATTTT	CASSYGNRDTDTQYF
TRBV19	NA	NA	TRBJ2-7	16	TGTGCCAGTAGTATAGGGACGCGCAACGTTGGGGGCGAGCAGTACTTC	CASSIGTRNVGGEQYF
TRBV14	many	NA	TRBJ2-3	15	TGTGCCAGCAGCCAAGAGGCTAGCCACCGAGATACGCAGTATTTT	CASSQEASHRDTQYF
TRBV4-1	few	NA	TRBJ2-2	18	TGCGCCAGCAGCCAAGATTCTTTCGGGGATGATGGCACCGGGGAGCTGTTTTTT	CASSQDSFGDDGTGELFF
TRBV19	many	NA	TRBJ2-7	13	TGTGCCAGTAGTGTCGGCCGAGACTACGAGCAGTACTTC	CASSVGRDYEQYF
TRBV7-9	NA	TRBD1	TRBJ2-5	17	TGTGCCAGCAGCTTAGCCGGACAGGGACACCGTCAAGAGACCCAGTACTTC	CASSLAGQGHRQETQYF
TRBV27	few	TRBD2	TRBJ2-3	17	TGTGCCAGCAGTCATCGGACTAGCGGGATCCTCACAGATACGCAGTATTTT	CASSHRTSGILTDTQYF
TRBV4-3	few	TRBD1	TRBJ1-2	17	TGCGCCAGCAGCCAAGACTACAGGGGGCGGACTAACTATGGCTACACCTTC	CASSQDYRGRTNYGYTF
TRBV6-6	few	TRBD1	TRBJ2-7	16	TGTGCCAGCAGTTACACCGGGACAGGGTTCACCTACGAGCAGTACTTC	CASSYTGTGFTYEQYF
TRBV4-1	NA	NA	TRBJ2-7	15	TGCGCCAGCAGCCAAGCTGGCGGGATCACCTACGAGCAGTACTTC	CASSQAGGITYEQYF
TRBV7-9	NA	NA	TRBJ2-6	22	TGTGCCAGCAGCTTCAGCGGTTACGAAACAGGAAAAGACAGCTCTGGGGCCAACGTCCTGACTTTC	CASSFSGYETGKDSSGANVLTF
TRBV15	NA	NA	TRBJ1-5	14	TGTGCCACCAGCAGGGGCAGGGAAAGTCAGCCCCAGCATTTT	CATSRGRESQPQHF
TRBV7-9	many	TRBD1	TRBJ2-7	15	TGTGCCAGCAGCTCGAATAGGGACAGCTCCTACGAGCAGTACTTC	CASSSNRDSSYEQYF
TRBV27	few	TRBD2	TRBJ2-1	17	TGTGCCAGCAGTTTACCCCCCGGGACTAGCGGGGGCAATGAGCAGTTCTTC	CASSLPPGTSGGNEQFF
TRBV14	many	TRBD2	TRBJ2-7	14	TGTGCCAGCAGCGCCCGGCGGGAGAGGGACGAGCAGTACTTC	CASSARRERDEQYF
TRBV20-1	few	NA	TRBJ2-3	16	TGCAGTGCTAGAGACCCGAGGCTACCTAGCACAGATACGCAGTATTTT	CSARDPRLPSTDTQYF
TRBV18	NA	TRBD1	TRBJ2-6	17	TGTGCCAGCTCACCACCTACAGGGGCGTTTGGGGCCAACGTCCTGACTTTC	CASSPPTGAFGANVLTF
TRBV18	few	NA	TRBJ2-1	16	TGTGCCAGCTCACCGAACTCGGGGGACTCCTACAATGAGCAGTTCTTC	CASSPNSGDSYNEQFF
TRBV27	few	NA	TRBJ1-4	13	TGTGCCAGCAGTTTAATTCAAGGGGAAAAACTGTTTTTT	CASSLIQGEKLFF
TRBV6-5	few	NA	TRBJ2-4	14	TGTGCCAGCAGTACTTCCGGGCCTAAGGACATTCAGTACTTC	CASSTSGPKDIQYF
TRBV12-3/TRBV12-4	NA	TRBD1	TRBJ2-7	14	TGTGCCAGCACCCTGGACAGGGGATTCTACGAGCAGTACTTC	CASTLDRGFYEQYF
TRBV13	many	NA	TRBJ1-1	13	TGTGCCAGCAGACTAGTAGTCGGGGGTGAAGCTTTCTTT	CASRLVVGGEAFF
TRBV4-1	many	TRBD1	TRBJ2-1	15	TGCGCCAGCAGCCCGACGACAGGGGACTACAATGAGCAGTTCTTC	CASSPTTGDYNEQFF
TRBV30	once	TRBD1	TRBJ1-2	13	TGTGCCTGGAGTTCAGGGGGAAGCTATGGCTACACCTTT	CAWSSGGSYGYTF
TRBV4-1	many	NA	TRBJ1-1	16	TGCGCCAGCAGCCCCGCCGAACAGCCCCTAATAACTGAAGCTTTCTTT	CASSPAEQPLITEAFF
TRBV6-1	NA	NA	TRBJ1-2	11	TGTGCCAGCAGTGAGGGAGCGGCTAACACCTTC	CASSEGAANTF
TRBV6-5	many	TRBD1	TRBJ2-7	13	TGTGCCAGCAGTTACGGACAGGGTCGCGAGCAGTACTTC	CASSYGQGREQYF
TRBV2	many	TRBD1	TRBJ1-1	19	TGTGCCAGCAGTGAAGCTCATATAGGGACAGGGGGACTGAACACTGAAGCTTTCTTT	CASSEAHIGTGGLNTEAFF
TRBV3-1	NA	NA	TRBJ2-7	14	TGTGCCAGCTCGCCGGGGGGCGACGACTACGAGCAGTACTTC	CASSPGGDDYEQYF
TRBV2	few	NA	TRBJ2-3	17	TGTGCCAGCAGTGAAGCGCTTCTCGGACTGGAAACAGATACGCAGTATTTT	CASSEALLGLETDTQYF
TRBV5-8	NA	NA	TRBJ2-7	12	TGTGCCAGCAGCGAAACCGTGGACGAGCAGTACTTC	CASSETVDEQYF
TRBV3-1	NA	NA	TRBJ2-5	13	TGTGCCAGCAGCCTAACCCTGGCAGAGACCCAGTACTTC	CASSLTLAETQYF
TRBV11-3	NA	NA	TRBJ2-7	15	TGTGCCAGCAGCCGAACGGAGCCGGTTATCGGGGAGCAGTACTTC	CASSRTEPVIGEQYF
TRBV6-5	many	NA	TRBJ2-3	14	TGTGCCAGCAGTCCAGGTGCGGGGCAGGGTACGCAGTATTTT	CASSPGAGQGTQYF
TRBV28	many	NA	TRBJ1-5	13	TGTGCCAGCAGAATCAATAGCAATCAGCCCCAGCATTTT	CASRINSNQPQHF
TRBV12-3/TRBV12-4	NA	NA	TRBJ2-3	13	TGTGCCAGCAGTTTTTCCGTGCGCGATACGCAGTATTTT	CASSFSVRDTQYF
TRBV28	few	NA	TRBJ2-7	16	TGTGCCAGCAGTTTAGAGGGACGGAGCATATACTACGAGCAGTACTTC	CASSLEGRSIYYEQYF
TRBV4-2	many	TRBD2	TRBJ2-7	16	TGTGCCAGCAGCCAAGATCCGGGACTAGCTATTGGCGAGCAGTACTTC	CASSQDPGLAIGEQYF
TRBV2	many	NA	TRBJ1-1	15	TGTGCCAGCAGGCCCTGGGAGGGCATGAACACTGAAGCTTTCTTT	CASRPWEGMNTEAFF
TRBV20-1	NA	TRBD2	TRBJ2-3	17	TGCAGTGCTAGAGTACTAGCGGGGGGCCAAAGCACAGATACGCAGTATTTT	CSARVLAGGQSTDTQYF
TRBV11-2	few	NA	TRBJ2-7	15	TGTGCCAGCAGCTTCGAGCCCTTTAGCTCCTACGAGCAGTACTTC	CASSFEPFSSYEQYF
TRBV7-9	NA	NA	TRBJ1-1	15	TGTGCCAGCAGCTTAGCGCAGCTAGGGAACACTGAAGCTTTCTTT	CASSLAQLGNTEAFF
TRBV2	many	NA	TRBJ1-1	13	TGTGCCAGCCCCGAGGAAGGGTTTCTGAAAGCTTTCTTT	CASPEEGFLKAFF
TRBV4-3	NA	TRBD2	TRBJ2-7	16	TGCGCCAGCAGCCAAGATATGGAGACTAGCGGGGGGGAGCAGTACTTC	CASSQDMETSGGEQYF
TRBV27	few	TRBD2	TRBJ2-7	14	TGTGCCAGCAGACATAGCGGGGGGGCTTACGAGCAGTACTTC	CASRHSGGAYEQYF
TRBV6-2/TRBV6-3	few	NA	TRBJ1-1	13	TGTGCCAGCATTGAGACAGTGAACACTGAAGCTTTCTTT	CASIETVNTEAFF
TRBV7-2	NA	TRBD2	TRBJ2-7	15	TGTGCCGGCAGCTTTGGACTAGCGGGAGCCTACGAGCAGTACTTC	CAGSFGLAGAYEQYF
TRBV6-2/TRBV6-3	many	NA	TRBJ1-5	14	TGTGCCAGCAGTTATCGAGGGCCGGCACAGCCCCAGCATTTT	CASSYRGPAQPQHF
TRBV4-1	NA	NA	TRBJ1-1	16	TGCGCCAGCAGTTCTATAACAGGGCGGGGGGACACTGAAGCTTTCTTT	CASSSITGRGDTEAFF
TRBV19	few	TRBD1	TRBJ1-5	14	TGTGCCAGTGGACAGGGGATGGGCAATCAGCCCCAGCATTTT	CASGQGMGNQPQHF